These 6 T cell receptor beta chains came from one sample sequenced in a study of PD-L1 blockade in urothelial cancer. Sequencing used immunoSEQ multiplex PCR; TCRdb keeps in-frame clones, though not all of them. The sample shows about 120,000 clones, more than 85% of them seen only once. Time point denoted: peripheral blood 6 weeks after treatment start. Sequences were derived from PBMCs, sampled around atezolizumab (anti-PD-L1) treatment. These receptors all stem from a man aged 55 to 70 with urothelial cancer.

This clone appeared once. V and J are TRBV29-1 and TRBJ2-7; D possibly corresponds to TRBD1 (5 bases). Trimming left V 3 bases short and J 4 bases short, with 7 bases between. Germline lookup yields CDR1 SQVTM and CDR2 ANQGSEA. The CDR3 runs to 11 residues. The CDR3 region has the DNA TGCAGCGTTGAGAACAGGTACGAGCAGTACTTC. Translating gives CSVENRYEQYF.

The rearrangement joins TRBV10-2 to TRBJ2-7, with 10 nucleotides matching TRBD2. Per germline, CDR1 WSHSY and CDR2 SAAADI. This CDR3 region has 15 residues. V lost 6 bases and J lost 4; bases outside the gene matches: 9. In DNA, the CDR3 is TGCGCCAGCAGCTCTCTAGCGGGAGTAATATACGAGCAGTACTTC. Translated: CASSSLAGVIYEQYF.

The CDR3 is CASSLGTWRRYTF. The CDR3, as DNA: TGTGCCAGCAGCTTGGGTACGTGGCGGCGCTACACCTTC. The gene calls are TRBV14 and TRBJ1-2; D unresolved. The ends were cut back, 5 bases at V and 9 bases at J, with 16 bases in the middle. The CDR3 totals 13 residues. Per germline, CDR1 SGHDN and CDR2 FVKESK.

CDR3 loop: CASSHLTEAFF. DNA of the CDR3: TGTGCCAGCAGCCACCTCACTGAAGCTTTCTTT. This chain links TRBV14 with TRBJ1-1, with D unclear. The V and J ends lost 3 bases and 4 bases respectively, with 3 bases between them. Germline CDR1 SGHDN, CDR2 FVKESK. The CDR3 extends over 11 amino acids. The whole variable domain, remainder taken from reference TRBV14 and TRBJ1-1, is EAGVTQFPSHSVIEKGQTVTLRCDPISGHDNLYWYRRVMGKEIKFLLHFVKESKQDESGMPNNRFLAERTGGTYSTLKVQPAELEDSGVYFCASSHLTEAFFGQGTRLTVV.

The rearrangement links TRBV7-2 to TRBJ2-7; 9 positions match TRBD1. In germline, CDR1 is SGHTA, CDR2 FQGNSA. V shed 3 bases and J 1 base; nucleotides not matched to a gene: 4. The CDR3 length is 15 residues. The CDR3 protein is CASSLAGQGSYEQYF. The CDR3 DNA reads TGTGCCAGCAGCTTGGCCGGACAGGGGTCCTACGAGCAGTACTTC.

The chain employs TRBV6-1 and TRBJ1-5; D might be TRBD1 (5 bases). CDR3 size: 14 residues. Trimming left V 6 bases short and J 7 bases short, with 16 bases between. The germline V gene has CDR1 MNHNS and CDR2 SASEGT. CDR3 bases: TGTGCCAGCAGGGATCAGGGTTGGTGGCAGCCCCAGCATTTT. Amino acid sequence: CASRDQGWWQPQHF.